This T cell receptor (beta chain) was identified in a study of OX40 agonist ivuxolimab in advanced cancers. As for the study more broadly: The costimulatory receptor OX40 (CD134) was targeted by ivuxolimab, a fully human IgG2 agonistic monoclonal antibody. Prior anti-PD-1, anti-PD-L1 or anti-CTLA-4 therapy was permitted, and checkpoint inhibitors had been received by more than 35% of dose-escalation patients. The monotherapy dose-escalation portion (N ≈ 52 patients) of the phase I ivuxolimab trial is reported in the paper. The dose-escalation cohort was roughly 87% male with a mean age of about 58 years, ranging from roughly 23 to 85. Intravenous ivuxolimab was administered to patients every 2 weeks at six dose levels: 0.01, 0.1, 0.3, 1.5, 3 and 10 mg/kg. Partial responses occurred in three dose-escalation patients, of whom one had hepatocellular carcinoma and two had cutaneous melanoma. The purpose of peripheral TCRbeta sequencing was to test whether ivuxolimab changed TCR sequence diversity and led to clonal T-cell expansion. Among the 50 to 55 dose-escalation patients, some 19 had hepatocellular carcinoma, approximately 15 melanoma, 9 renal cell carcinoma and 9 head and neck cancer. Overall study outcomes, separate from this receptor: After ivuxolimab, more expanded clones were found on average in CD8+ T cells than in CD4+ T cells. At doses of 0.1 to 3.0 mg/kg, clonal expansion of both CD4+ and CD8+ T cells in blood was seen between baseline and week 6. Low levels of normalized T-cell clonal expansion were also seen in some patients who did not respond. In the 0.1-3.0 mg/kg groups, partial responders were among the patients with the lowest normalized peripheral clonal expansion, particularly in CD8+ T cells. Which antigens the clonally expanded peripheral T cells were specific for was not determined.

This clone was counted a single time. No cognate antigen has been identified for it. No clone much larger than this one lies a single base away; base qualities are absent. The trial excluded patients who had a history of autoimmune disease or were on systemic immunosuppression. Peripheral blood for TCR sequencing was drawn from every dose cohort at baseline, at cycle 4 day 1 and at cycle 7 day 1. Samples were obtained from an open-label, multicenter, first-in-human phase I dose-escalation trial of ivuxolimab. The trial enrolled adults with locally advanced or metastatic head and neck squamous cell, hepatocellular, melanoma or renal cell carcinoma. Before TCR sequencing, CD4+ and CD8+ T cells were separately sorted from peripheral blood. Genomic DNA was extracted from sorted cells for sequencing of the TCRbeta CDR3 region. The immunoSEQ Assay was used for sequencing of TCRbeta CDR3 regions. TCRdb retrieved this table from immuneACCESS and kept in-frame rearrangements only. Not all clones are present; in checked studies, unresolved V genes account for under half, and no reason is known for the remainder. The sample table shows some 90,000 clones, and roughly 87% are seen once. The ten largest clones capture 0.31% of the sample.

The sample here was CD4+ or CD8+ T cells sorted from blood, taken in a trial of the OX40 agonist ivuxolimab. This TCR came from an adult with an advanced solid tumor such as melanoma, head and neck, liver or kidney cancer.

CDR3 loop: CASSFPGGTDTQYF. In nucleotides, the sequence is TGTGCCAGCAGTTTTCCAGGGGGCACAGATACGCAGTATTTT. The chain joins TRBV27 to TRBJ2-3; matching of 6 bases hints at TRBD1 as the D gene. V lost 3 bases and J lost 1 base; the stretch between them is 8 bases long. Inclusive of the bounding cysteine and phenylalanine, the CDR3 is 14 residues long. The retained sequence is limited to the CDR3, 42 bases, with the frame set at the first base. The germline V gene encodes CDR1 MNHEY and CDR2 SMNVEV (reference sequence).